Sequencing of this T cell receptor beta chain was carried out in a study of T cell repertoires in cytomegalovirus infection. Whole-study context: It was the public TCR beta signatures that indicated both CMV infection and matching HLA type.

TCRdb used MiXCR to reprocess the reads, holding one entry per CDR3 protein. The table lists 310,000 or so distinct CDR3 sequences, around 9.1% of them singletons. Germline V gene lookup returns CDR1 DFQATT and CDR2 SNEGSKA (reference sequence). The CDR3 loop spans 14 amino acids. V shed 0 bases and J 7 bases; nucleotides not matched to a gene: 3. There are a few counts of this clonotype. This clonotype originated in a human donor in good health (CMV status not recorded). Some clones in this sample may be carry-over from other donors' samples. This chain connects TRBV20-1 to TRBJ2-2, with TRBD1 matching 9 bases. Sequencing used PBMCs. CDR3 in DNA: TGCAGTGCTAGAGAGGACAGGGGAGGCGGGGAGCTGTTTTTT. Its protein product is CSAREDRGGGELFF.